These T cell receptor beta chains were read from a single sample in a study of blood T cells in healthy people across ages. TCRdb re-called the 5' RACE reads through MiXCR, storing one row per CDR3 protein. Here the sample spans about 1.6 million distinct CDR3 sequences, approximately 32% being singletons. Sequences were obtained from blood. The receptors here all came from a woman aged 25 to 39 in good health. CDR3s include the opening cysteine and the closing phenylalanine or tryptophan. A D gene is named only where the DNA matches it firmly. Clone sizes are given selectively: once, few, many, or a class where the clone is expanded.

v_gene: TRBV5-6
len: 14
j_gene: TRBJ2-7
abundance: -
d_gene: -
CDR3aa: CASSRGGVAYEQYF
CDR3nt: TGTGCCAGTTCGAGAGGGGGGGTTGCCTACGAGCAGTACTTC

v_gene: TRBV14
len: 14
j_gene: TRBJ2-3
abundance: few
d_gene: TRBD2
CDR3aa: CASRSGAHTDTQYF
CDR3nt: TGTGCCAGCAGGAGCGGGGCCCACACAGATACGCAGTATTTT

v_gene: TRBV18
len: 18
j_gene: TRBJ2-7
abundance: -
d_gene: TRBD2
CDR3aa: CASSKALSRGDPFCEQYF
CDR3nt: TGTGCCAGCAGCAAAGCTCTATCCCGGGGGGACCCCTTCTGCGAGCAGTACTTC

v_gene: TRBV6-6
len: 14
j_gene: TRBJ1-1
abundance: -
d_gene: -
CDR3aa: CASSYTQLNTEAFF
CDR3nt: TGTGCCAGCAGTTACACACAGCTGAACACTGAAGCTTTCTTT

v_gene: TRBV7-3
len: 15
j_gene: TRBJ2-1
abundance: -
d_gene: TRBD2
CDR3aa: CAGSLMAGTRNEQFF
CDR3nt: TGTGCCGGCAGCTTAATGGCCGGGACTAGGAATGAGCAGTTCTTC

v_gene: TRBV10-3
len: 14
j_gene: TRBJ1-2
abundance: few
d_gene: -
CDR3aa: CAISPDTGSYGYTF
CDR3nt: TGTGCCATCAGTCCAGATACAGGGTCTTATGGCTACACCTTC

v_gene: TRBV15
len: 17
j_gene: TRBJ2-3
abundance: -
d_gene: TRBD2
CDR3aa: CATSRDRAGGLTDTQYF
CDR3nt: TGTGCCACCAGCAGAGATAGAGCGGGGGGGCTCACAGATACGCAGTATTTT

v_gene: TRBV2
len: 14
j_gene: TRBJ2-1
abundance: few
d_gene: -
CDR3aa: CASTPRLDYNEQFF
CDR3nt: TGTGCCAGCACCCCCAGGTTGGATTACAATGAGCAGTTCTTC

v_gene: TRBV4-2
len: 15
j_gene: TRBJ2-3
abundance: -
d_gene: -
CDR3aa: CASSQAGWGVATQYF
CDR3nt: TGTGCCAGCAGCCAAGCCGGTTGGGGGGTAGCTACGCAGTATTTT

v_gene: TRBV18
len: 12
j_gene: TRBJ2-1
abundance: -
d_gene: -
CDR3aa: CASSPRLDEQFF
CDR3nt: TGTGCCAGCTCTCCTCGGTTGGATGAGCAGTTCTTC

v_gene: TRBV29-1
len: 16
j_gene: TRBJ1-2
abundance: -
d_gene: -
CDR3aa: CSVGSFPDIANYGYTF
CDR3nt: TGCAGCGTTGGATCTTTTCCTGATATAGCTAACTATGGCTACACCTTC

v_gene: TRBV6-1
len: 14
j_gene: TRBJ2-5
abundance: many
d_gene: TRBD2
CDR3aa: CASSGLAGVETQYF
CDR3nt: TGTGCCAGCAGTGGACTAGCGGGGGTGGAGACCCAGTACTTC

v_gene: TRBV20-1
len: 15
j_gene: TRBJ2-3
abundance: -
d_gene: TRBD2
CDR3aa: CSARMSSGRTDTQYF
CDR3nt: TGCAGTGCCAGAATGTCTAGCGGGAGGACAGATACGCAGTATTTT

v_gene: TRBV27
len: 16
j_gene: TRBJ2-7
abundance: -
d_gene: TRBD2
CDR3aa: CASSLSLASGLYEQYF
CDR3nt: TGTGCCAGCAGTTTATCGTTGGCTAGCGGGCTTTACGAGCAGTACTTC

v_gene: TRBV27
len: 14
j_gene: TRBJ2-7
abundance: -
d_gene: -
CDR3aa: CASSPTGIGGEQYF
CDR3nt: TGTGCCAGCAGTCCTACAGGGATTGGGGGCGAGCAGTACTTC

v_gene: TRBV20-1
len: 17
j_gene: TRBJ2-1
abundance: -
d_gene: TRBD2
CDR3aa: CSARRLAGGRVYNEQFF
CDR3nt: TGCAGTGCTAGACGACTAGCGGGAGGGCGGGTTTACAATGAGCAGTTCTTC

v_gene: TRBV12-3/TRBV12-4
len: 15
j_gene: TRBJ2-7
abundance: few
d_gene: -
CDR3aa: CASSKRPRSSYEQYF
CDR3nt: TGTGCCAGCAGTAAACGGCCCAGGAGCTCCTACGAGCAGTACTTC

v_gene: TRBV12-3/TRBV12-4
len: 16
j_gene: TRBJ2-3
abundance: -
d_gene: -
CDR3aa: CASSFPVASKADTQYF
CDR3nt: TGTGCCAGCAGTTTCCCGGTGGCTAGCAAAGCAGATACGCAGTATTTT

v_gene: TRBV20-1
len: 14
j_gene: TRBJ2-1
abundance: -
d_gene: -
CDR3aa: CSARGLADLNEQFF
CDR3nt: TGCAGTGCCCGGGGGCTAGCGGACCTCAATGAGCAGTTCTTC

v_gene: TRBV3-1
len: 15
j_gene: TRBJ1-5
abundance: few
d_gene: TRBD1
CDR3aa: CASSSTGEGRQPQHF
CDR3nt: TGTGCCAGCAGCTCTACAGGGGAGGGCCGTCAGCCCCAGCATTTT

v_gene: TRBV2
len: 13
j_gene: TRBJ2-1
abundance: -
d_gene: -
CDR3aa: CASSEASYNEQFF
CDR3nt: TGTGCCAGCAGTGAGGCTAGCTACAATGAGCAGTTCTTC

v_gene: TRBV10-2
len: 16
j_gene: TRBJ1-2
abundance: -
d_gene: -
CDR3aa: CASSVSRDTSLYGYTF
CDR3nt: TGCGCCAGCAGTGTGTCCCGGGACACCTCTCTCTATGGCTACACCTTC

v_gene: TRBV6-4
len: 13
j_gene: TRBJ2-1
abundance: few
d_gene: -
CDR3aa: CASSPTGRDEQFF
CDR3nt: TGTGCCAGCAGCCCGACAGGGAGGGATGAGCAGTTCTTC

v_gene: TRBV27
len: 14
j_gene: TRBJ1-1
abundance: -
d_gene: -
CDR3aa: CASSVGSMNTEAFF
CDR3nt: TGTGCCAGCAGTGTGGGAAGCATGAACACTGAAGCTTTCTTT

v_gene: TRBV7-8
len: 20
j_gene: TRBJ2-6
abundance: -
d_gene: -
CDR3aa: CASSIWEGRSGKSGANVLTF
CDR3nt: TGTGCCAGCAGTATCTGGGAAGGGAGGAGTGGAAAATCTGGGGCCAACGTCCTGACTTTC

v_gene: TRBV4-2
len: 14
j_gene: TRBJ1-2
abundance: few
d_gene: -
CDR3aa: CASGQDSTGGGYTF
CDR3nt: TGTGCCAGCGGCCAAGATAGCACCGGGGGTGGCTACACCTTC

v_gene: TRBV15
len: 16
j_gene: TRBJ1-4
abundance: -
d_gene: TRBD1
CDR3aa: CATSSGRDRGNEKLFF
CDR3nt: TGTGCCACCAGCAGTGGTAGGGACAGGGGGAATGAAAAACTGTTTTTT